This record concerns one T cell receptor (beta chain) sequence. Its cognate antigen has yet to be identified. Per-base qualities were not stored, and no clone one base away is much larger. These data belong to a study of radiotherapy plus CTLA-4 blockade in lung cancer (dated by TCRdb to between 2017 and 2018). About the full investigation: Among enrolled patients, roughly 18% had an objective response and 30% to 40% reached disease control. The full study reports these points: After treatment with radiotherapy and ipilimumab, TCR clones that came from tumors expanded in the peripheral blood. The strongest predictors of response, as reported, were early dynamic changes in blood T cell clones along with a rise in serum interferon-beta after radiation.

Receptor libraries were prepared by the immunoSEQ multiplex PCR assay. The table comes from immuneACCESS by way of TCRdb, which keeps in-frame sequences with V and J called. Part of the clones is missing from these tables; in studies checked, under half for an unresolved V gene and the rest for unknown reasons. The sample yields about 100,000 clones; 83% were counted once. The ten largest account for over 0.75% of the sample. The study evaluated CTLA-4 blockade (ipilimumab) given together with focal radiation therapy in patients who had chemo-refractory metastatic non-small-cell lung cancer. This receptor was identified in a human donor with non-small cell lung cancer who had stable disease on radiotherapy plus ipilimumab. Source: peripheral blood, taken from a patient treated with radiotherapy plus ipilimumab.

The sequence in DNA is TGCGCCAGCAGCTTGTCCCCGGGCGGGGGCGGTGAGACCCAGTACTTC. Translation gives CASSLSPGGGGETQYF. The sequence links TRBV5-1 to TRBJ2-5; matching of 7 bases hints at TRBD2 as the D gene. CDR1 and CDR2, looked up from the germline V gene, are SGHRS and YFSETQ. The CDR3 covers 16 residues, taking in both the cysteine and the phenylalanine. Only CDR3 DNA remains: 48 bases, in frame from the first base. Between the V and J ends, shortened by 1 base and 5 bases respectively, the junction contains 18 bases. Here the CDR3 is joined to the reference TRBV5-1 and TRBJ2-5 genes, and the full variable domain is: KAGVTQTPRYLIKTRGQQVTLSCSPISGHRSVSWYQQTPGQGLQFLFEYFSETQRNKGNFPGRFSGRQFSNSRSEMNVSTLELGDSALYLCASSLSPGGGGETQYFGPGTRLLVL.